This is a list of T cell receptor beta chains from one sample in a study of T cells after yellow fever vaccination. Via MiXCR, TCRdb re-called the 5' RACE reads, giving one row per CDR3 protein. The sample has about 320,000 distinct CDR3 sequences; approximately 4% are singletons. This specimen was PBMCs, taken 15 days after the yellow fever booster vaccination. These TCRs come from a man aged 18 to 30 who received the YFV17D yellow fever vaccine. CDR3s include the opening cysteine and the closing phenylalanine or tryptophan.

cdr3_aa: CASGPTGGTGELFF
v_call: TRBV6-2/TRBV6-3
j_call: TRBJ2-2
cdr3_length: 14

cdr3_aa: CASSLYTGRTNEKLFF
v_call: TRBV27
j_call: TRBJ1-4
cdr3_length: 16

cdr3_aa: CSALTTGGPGNTIYF
v_call: TRBV20-1
j_call: TRBJ1-3
cdr3_length: 15

cdr3_aa: CASSSQAGSMGYTF
v_call: TRBV27
j_call: TRBJ1-2
cdr3_length: 14

cdr3_aa: CASSPSGSNQPQHF
v_call: TRBV4-1
j_call: TRBJ1-5
cdr3_length: 14

cdr3_aa: CASSQEGDSNNYGYTF
v_call: TRBV3-1
j_call: TRBJ1-2
cdr3_length: 16

cdr3_aa: CASSPQAVSIAFF
v_call: TRBV4-2
j_call: TRBJ1-1
cdr3_length: 13

cdr3_aa: CASSRDRETQPQHF
v_call: TRBV27
j_call: TRBJ1-5
cdr3_length: 14

cdr3_aa: CASSSLVDTGELFF
v_call: TRBV5-1
j_call: TRBJ2-2
cdr3_length: 14

cdr3_aa: CASSYSRYRVEVVNQPQHF
v_call: TRBV6-6
j_call: TRBJ1-5
cdr3_length: 19

cdr3_aa: CASSHWDHMNEKLFF
v_call: TRBV7-9
j_call: TRBJ1-4
cdr3_length: 15

cdr3_aa: CASSLGRAEPQHF
v_call: TRBV7-2
j_call: TRBJ1-5
cdr3_length: 13

cdr3_aa: CASSDSWGLAEDTQYF
v_call: TRBV2
j_call: TRBJ2-3
cdr3_length: 16

cdr3_aa: CAIGPAESNQPQHF
v_call: TRBV10-3
j_call: TRBJ1-5
cdr3_length: 14

cdr3_aa: CASSRNANEQYF
v_call: TRBV12-3/TRBV12-4
j_call: TRBJ2-7
cdr3_length: 12

cdr3_aa: CASSLGLAGGLETQYF
v_call: TRBV13
j_call: TRBJ2-5
cdr3_length: 16

cdr3_aa: CASSLNRGASDYGYTF
v_call: TRBV27
j_call: TRBJ1-2
cdr3_length: 16

cdr3_aa: CSARRGDSNQPQHF
v_call: TRBV20-1
j_call: TRBJ1-5
cdr3_length: 14

cdr3_aa: CASSVGGAAQETQYF
v_call: TRBV9
j_call: TRBJ2-5
cdr3_length: 15

cdr3_aa: CASSLSSGGVVTQYF
v_call: TRBV12-3/TRBV12-4
j_call: TRBJ2-3
cdr3_length: 15

cdr3_aa: CASSQRGLPTTHEQFF
v_call: TRBV28
j_call: TRBJ2-1
cdr3_length: 16

cdr3_aa: CSAIDEGAGRDSPLHF
v_call: TRBV20-1
j_call: TRBJ1-6
cdr3_length: 16

cdr3_aa: CAISPIGESEGYTF
v_call: TRBV10-3
j_call: TRBJ1-2
cdr3_length: 14

cdr3_aa: CASSRGQGVDTQYF
v_call: TRBV5-4
j_call: TRBJ2-3
cdr3_length: 14

cdr3_aa: CASSPKGGANTEAFF
v_call: TRBV9
j_call: TRBJ1-1
cdr3_length: 15

cdr3_aa: CASSPSTNRDQETQYF
v_call: TRBV9
j_call: TRBJ2-5
cdr3_length: 16

cdr3_aa: CASSLDPGQPAYGYTF
v_call: TRBV5-6
j_call: TRBJ1-2
cdr3_length: 16

cdr3_aa: CASSFGVSGANVLTF
v_call: TRBV5-4
j_call: TRBJ2-6
cdr3_length: 15

cdr3_aa: CASSPRVDGYEQYF
v_call: TRBV5-1
j_call: TRBJ2-7
cdr3_length: 14

cdr3_aa: CASNQDNEQFF
v_call: TRBV4-1
j_call: TRBJ2-1
cdr3_length: 11

cdr3_aa: CSARGGSYSPLHF
v_call: TRBV20-1
j_call: TRBJ1-6
cdr3_length: 13

cdr3_aa: CASSRKKETQYF
v_call: TRBV7-2
j_call: TRBJ2-5
cdr3_length: 12

cdr3_aa: CASSSSRSRDTIYF
v_call: TRBV28
j_call: TRBJ1-3
cdr3_length: 14

cdr3_aa: CASTPGQTTQETQYF
v_call: TRBV19
j_call: TRBJ2-5
cdr3_length: 15

cdr3_aa: CASSTAGKETQYF
v_call: TRBV11-2
j_call: TRBJ2-5
cdr3_length: 13

cdr3_aa: CASSFGPAPDTQYF
v_call: TRBV5-1
j_call: TRBJ2-3
cdr3_length: 14

cdr3_aa: CASRRDRQETQYF
v_call: TRBV7-9
j_call: TRBJ2-5
cdr3_length: 13

cdr3_aa: CASTAGSGYGYTF
v_call: TRBV12-3/TRBV12-4
j_call: TRBJ1-2
cdr3_length: 13

cdr3_aa: CASSLGYYLYGYTF
v_call: TRBV12-3/TRBV12-4
j_call: TRBJ1-2
cdr3_length: 14

cdr3_aa: CASSPLQGIGQPQHF
v_call: TRBV27
j_call: TRBJ1-5
cdr3_length: 15

cdr3_aa: CASSSTGTLNTGELFF
v_call: TRBV7-2
j_call: TRBJ2-2
cdr3_length: 16

cdr3_aa: CASSQGTSGVGIQYF
v_call: TRBV4-1
j_call: TRBJ2-4
cdr3_length: 15

cdr3_aa: CASSYWGTGTRETQYF
v_call: TRBV12-3/TRBV12-4
j_call: TRBJ2-5
cdr3_length: 16

cdr3_aa: CASSVDRGRADTQYF
v_call: TRBV7-2
j_call: TRBJ2-3
cdr3_length: 15

cdr3_aa: CASSEVRGRSQYF
v_call: TRBV7-9
j_call: TRBJ2-5
cdr3_length: 13

cdr3_aa: CASSLVSQSRETQYF
v_call: TRBV7-9
j_call: TRBJ2-5
cdr3_length: 15

cdr3_aa: CAIGRDSGSEQFF
v_call: TRBV28
j_call: TRBJ2-1
cdr3_length: 13

cdr3_aa: CASTPGGSYNEQFF
v_call: TRBV12-3/TRBV12-4
j_call: TRBJ2-1
cdr3_length: 14

cdr3_aa: CAWSVEIEAFF
v_call: TRBV30
j_call: TRBJ1-1
cdr3_length: 11

cdr3_aa: CASSFNTGHQGYTF
v_call: TRBV28
j_call: TRBJ1-2
cdr3_length: 14

cdr3_aa: CASSYLSAGATEAFF
v_call: TRBV6-6
j_call: TRBJ1-1
cdr3_length: 15

cdr3_aa: CASSSPGQGAREKLFF
v_call: TRBV7-2
j_call: TRBJ1-4
cdr3_length: 16

cdr3_aa: CASRRRRGGYNEQFF
v_call: TRBV27
j_call: TRBJ2-1
cdr3_length: 15

cdr3_aa: CASSLQPNTGELFF
v_call: TRBV11-2
j_call: TRBJ2-2
cdr3_length: 14